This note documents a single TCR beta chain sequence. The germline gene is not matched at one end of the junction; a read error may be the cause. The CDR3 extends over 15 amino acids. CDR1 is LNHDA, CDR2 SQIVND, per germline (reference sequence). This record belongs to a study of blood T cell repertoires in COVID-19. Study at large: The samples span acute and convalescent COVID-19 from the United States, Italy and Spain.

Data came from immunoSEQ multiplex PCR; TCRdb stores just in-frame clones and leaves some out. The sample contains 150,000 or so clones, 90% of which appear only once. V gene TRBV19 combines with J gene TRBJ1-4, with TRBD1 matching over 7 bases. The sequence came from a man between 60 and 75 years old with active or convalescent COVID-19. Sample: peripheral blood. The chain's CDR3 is CASSLDRAANEKLFF. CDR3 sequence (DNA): TGTGCCAGTAGTTTAGACAGGGCCGCTAATGAAAAACTGTTTTTT.